This passage covers 32 T cell receptor beta chains from one sample sequenced in a study of cytomegalovirus exposure and HLA in healthy donors. This PCR relied on a set of 60 Vbeta primers and 13 Jbeta primers. The assay was immunoSEQ multiplex PCR, and TCRdb's table has in-frame clones only and misses some. The sample lists around 130,000 clones, about 80% occurring once. Specimen: PBMCs. These receptors were taken from a young man in good health and CMV-seronegative.

This chain uses TRBV4-1 with TRBJ2-1; possible D gene TRBD2, 6 bases. Looked up from germline, CDR1 is MGHRA and CDR2 is YSYEKL. V lost 1 base to trimming and J lost 9 bases, with 10 bases between them. The CDR3 spans 13 residues. The DNA of the CDR3 is TGCGCCAGCAGCCAAGCCGGGACTCTTGAGCAGTTCTTC. It translates to CASSQAGTLEQFF.

Concerning this clone: One junction end does not reproduce the germline sequence, and a read error may be involved. This chain connects TRBV7-2 to TRBJ2-5, with TRBD1 as a possible D gene (5 bases). Per germline, CDR1 SGHTA and CDR2 FQGNSA. This CDR3 region has 14 residues. In DNA form, the CDR3 reads TGTGCCAGCAGCTTAGATTTATGGTCCGACAGTTGGAACTTC. This codes for CASSLDLWSDSWNF.

The rearrangement uses TRBV2 and TRBJ1-5; D possibly corresponds to TRBD1 (5 bases). The CDR3 is made up of 13 amino acids. V was cut by 7 bases and J by 7 bases, with 14 bases left in between. Germline CDR1 SNHLY, CDR2 FYNNEI. The CDR3 sequence: CASKEGAEQPQHF. The DNA for the CDR3 is TGTGCCAGCAAGGAAGGGGCTGAACAGCCCCAGCATTTT.

Comments on this clone: The junction differs from germline at one of its ends, possibly a read error. J is TRBJ2-1 and V is TRBV7-7; 7 bases line up with TRBD2. This CDR3 is 15 amino acids long. In germline, CDR1 is SSHAT, CDR2 FNYEAQ (reference sequence). CDR3 residues: CASSQGLNSYNEQFF. The CDR3 bases are TGTGCTAGCAGCCAGGGACTAAATTCCTACAATGAGCAGTTCTTC.

V and J are TRBV2 and TRBJ1-1; D ambiguous. Trimming stripped 8 bases from V and 0 bases from J, with 10 bases between. The CDR3 is 13 residues long. Germline V gives CDR1 SNHLY, CDR2 FYNNEI. In DNA, the CDR3 is TGTGCCAGCTTTTACTACCTGAACACTGAAGCTTTCTTT. Encoded protein: CASFYYLNTEAFF.

This clone was counted a few times. This rearrangement joins TRBV28 to TRBJ1-2; the D gene is possibly TRBD1 (6 bases). Trimming stripped 8 bases from V and 3 bases from J, with 13 bases between. CDR1 is MDHEN and CDR2 is SYDVKM in the germline V gene. The CDR3 has 13 residues. Written as DNA, the CDR3 is TGTGCCAGCGGTCACCCAGGGGACTATGGCTACACCTTC. Its protein product is CASGHPGDYGYTF.

The genes are TRBV6-4 and TRBJ1-4; D is perhaps TRBD1 (5 bases). Germline V CDR1 and CDR2: MRHNA, SNTAGT. The CDR3 is 15 residues long. Between the trimmed V and J ends, which lost 2 bases and 8 bases, there was a span of 15 bases. The CDR3 reads CASSDSGTSGEKLFF. The DNA of the CDR3 is TGTGCCAGCAGTGACAGCGGGACTTCGGGGGAAAAACTGTTTTTT.

The chain joins TRBV4-2 to TRBJ2-7, with a tentative D call TRBD2 (6 bases). V was shortened by 1 base and J by 0 bases, with 10 bases between the two germline ends. CDR1 is LGHNA and CDR2 is YNFKEQ in the germline V gene. The CDR3 has 15 residues. CDR3 amino acids: CASSQGAGSSYEQYF. The CDR3 DNA is TGTGCCAGCAGCCAAGGGGCGGGAAGCTCCTACGAGCAGTACTTC.

This clone was seen only a few times. The V and J genes are TRBV18 and TRBJ2-2; 12 nucleotides match TRBD1. Germline V gene lookup returns CDR1 KGHSH and CDR2 LQKENI. After removal of 4 bases from V and 6 bases from J, the junction contained 6 bases not matched to a gene. This CDR3 has 16 residues. The CDR3 nucleotides read TGTGCCAGCTCACGTCCGGGACAGGGGGCAGCCGGGGAGCTGTTTTTT. Its protein product is CASSRPGQGAAGELFF.

This clone turned up a few times. This chain joins TRBV5-1 and TRBJ2-7, with a tentative D call TRBD2 (5 bases). This CDR3 region has 12 residues. CDR1 is SGHRS and CDR2 is YFSETQ in the germline V gene. Trimming shortened V by 1 base and J by 7 bases, and 9 bases separated the two germline ends. The CDR3 reads CASSLLAGEQYF. The CDR3 coding sequence is TGCGCCAGCAGCTTGCTAGCCGGGGAGCAGTACTTC.

The chain is built from TRBV7-9 and TRBJ2-1; 8 nucleotides align to TRBD1. J lost 3 bases, V lost 5 bases, and 12 bases had no gene match. In germline, CDR1 is SEHNR, CDR2 FQNEAQ (reference sequence). The CDR3 totals 17 residues. CDR3 sequence (DNA): TGTGCCAGCAGCGCGGACACAGGGGGGATTCGCTACAATGAGCAGTTCTTC. This gives the protein CASSADTGGIRYNEQFF.

This sequence joins TRBV13 and TRBJ1-5, with D possibly TRBD1 on 6 matching bases. This CDR3 is 17 amino acids long. The germline V and J ends were trimmed by 0 bases and 2 bases, with 14 bases remaining between them. Germline assignment: CDR1 PRHDT and CDR2 FYEKMQ (reference sequence). The DNA of the CDR3 is TGTGCCAGCAGCTTAGGGAGGGGGAGTTTAGGCAATCAGCCCCAGCATTTT. Translated: CASSLGRGSLGNQPQHF.

The chain couples TRBV19 to TRBJ1-5; 7 nucleotides align to TRBD1. V shed 4 bases and J 8 bases; nucleotides not matched to a gene: 11. CDR3 length: 15 residues. Germline V gene lookup returns CDR1 LNHDA and CDR2 SQIVND (reference sequence). CDR3 nucleotides: TGTGCCAGTAGTACTACAACAGGGGAAGTTGAGCCCCAGCATTTT. Protein: CASSTTTGEVEPQHF.

The rearrangement uses TRBV28 and TRBJ1-1, with 11 bases fitting TRBD1. The germline CDR1 and CDR2 sequences are MDHEN and SYDVKM. The junction had 15 bases not matched to a gene; V was cut back by 5 bases and J by 4 bases. The CDR3 consists of 18 residues. The CDR3: CASSIGTGGVRFSTEAFF. The DNA of the CDR3 is TGTGCCAGCAGTATAGGGACAGGGGGTGTTAGATTTAGCACTGAAGCTTTCTTT.

This chain joins TRBV28 and TRBJ1-1; maybe TRBD1 (5 bases). Germline CDR1 and CDR2: MDHEN and SYDVKM. Trimming stripped 5 bases from V and 11 bases from J, with 15 bases between. The CDR3 sequence is 12 residues long. The CDR3 loop is CASSGLGELAFF. The CDR3 DNA follows: TGTGCCAGCAGTGGGTTAGGGGAACTGGCTTTCTTT.

This clone was observed once. This rearrangement joins TRBV2 to TRBJ1-5, with TRBD1 matching over 8 bases. The trim removed 4 bases at V and 3 bases at J, leaving 5 bases unmatched. The CDR3 contains 15 residues. Germline CDR1 and CDR2: SNHLY and FYNNEI. The CDR3 here is CASSGRTGNNQPQHF. In nucleotides, the CDR3 is TGTGCCAGCAGTGGGAGGACAGGGAACAATCAGCCCCAGCATTTT. Drawing the rest from reference TRBV2 and TRBJ1-5, the complete variable domain is EPEVTQTPSHQVTQMGQEVILRCVPISNHLYFYWYRQILGQKVEFLVSFYNNEISEKSEIFDDQFSVERPDGSNFTLKIRSTKLEDSAMYFCASSGRTGNNQPQHFGDGTRLSIL.

V usage is TRBV6-5 and J usage is TRBJ2-7; 8 nucleotides agree with TRBD2. With 6 bases clipped from V and 7 bases from J, the junction kept 8 bases outside the gene matches. This CDR3 comprises 13 residues. The V gene's germline CDR1 is MNHEY and CDR2 SVGAGI. Here the CDR3 DNA reads TGTGCCAGCAGGGATCTGGGGACTAGTGAGCAGTACTTC. Translating it yields CASRDLGTSEQYF.

The chain is built from TRBV27 and TRBJ2-3; D remains ambiguous. V lost 2 bases and J lost 4, with 13 bases in between. The germline gives CDR1 MNHEY, CDR2 SMNVEV (reference sequence). This CDR3 has 15 residues. The CDR3, as DNA: TGTGCCAGCAGTTTACTTAGTGTCGATTCAGATACGCAGTATTTT. Translated: CASSLLSVDSDTQYF.

This chain links TRBV18 with TRBJ2-2; TRBD2 agrees at 7 bases. The CDR3 covers 13 residues. The germline V gene has CDR1 KGHSH and CDR2 LQKENI. V was clipped by 3 bases and J by 6 bases; unmatched bases: 1. In DNA, the CDR3 is TGTGCCAGCTCACCCAGCGGGGCCGGGGAGCTGTTTTTT. It is translated as CASSPSGAGELFF.

The chain recombines TRBV7-2 with TRBJ1-1; D gene unclear. The germline V gene encodes CDR1 SGHTA and CDR2 FQGNSA. V was shortened by 3 bases and J by 7 bases, with 12 bases between the two germline ends. The CDR3 has 13 residues. The chain's CDR3 is CASSLGRTLEAFF. CDR3 nucleotides: TGTGCCAGCAGCTTGGGGAGGACTCTTGAAGCTTTCTTT. Variable domain in full (rest from reference TRBV7-2 and TRBJ1-1): GAGVSQSPSNKVTEKGKDVELRCDPISGHTALYWYRQSLGQGLEFLIYFQGNSAPDKSGLPSDRFSAERTGGSVSTLTIQRTQQEDSAVYLCASSLGRTLEAFFGQGTRLTVV.

The chain couples TRBV6-5 to TRBJ2-2; 8 bases are a match to TRBD2. Germline assignment: CDR1 MNHEY and CDR2 SVGAGI. V gave up 5 bases and J gave up 5 bases; unmatched junction bases: 1. The length of the CDR3 is 13 residues. Here the CDR3 DNA reads TGTGCCAGCAGTCGCGGGAGGACCGGGGAGCTGTTTTTT. Its translation is CASSRGRTGELFF.

The chain combines TRBV5-1 with TRBJ2-5; TRBD2 matches 12 bases. The germline CDR1 and CDR2 sequences are SGHRS and YFSETQ. The CDR3 has 15 amino acids. Trimming removed 8 bases from V and 5 bases from J; junction bases left unmatched: 10. The DNA for the CDR3 is TGCGCCAGTTTCTCACTAGCGGGAGGAATTGAGACCCAGTACTTC. Translation: CASFSLAGGIETQYF.

A few counts support this clone. Written as DNA, the CDR3 is TGTGCCAGCGGGGGACAGGGGAACACTGAAGCTTTCTTT. It yields the protein CASGGQGNTEAFF. The J gene is TRBJ1-1, the V gene TRBV25-1, with 9 bases identical to TRBD1. This CDR3 spans 13 amino acids. Germline trimming cut 8 bases from V and 1 base from J; bases unmatched to any gene: 2. Germline CDR1 is MGHDK and CDR2 is SYGVNS.

The chain uses TRBV28 and TRBJ1-2; D possibly corresponds to TRBD1 (5 bases). The CDR3 consists of 15 residues. Trimming pared 7 bases from V and 4 bases from J, leaving 19 bases between. Germline V gene data show CDR1 as MDHEN and CDR2 as SYDVKM. The CDR3 DNA follows: TGTGCCAGCATCCGACGGGGGAGGTACCTCTATGGCTACACCTTC. It is translated as CASIRRGRYLYGYTF.

This sequence joins TRBV5-6 and TRBJ2-1; TRBD1 might be the D (6 bases). Per the germline V gene, CDR1 is SGHDT and CDR2 is YYEEEE. CDR3 length equals 13 residues. V lost 4 bases and J lost 10, with 15 bases in between. The DNA for the CDR3 is TGTGCCAGCAGCCCTTGGACAGAGGAGGAGCAGTTCTTC. Translated, it gives CASSPWTEEEQFF.

This clone was seen a single time. The CDR3 region is CASSFAGAGARETQYF. The CDR3 region has the DNA TGTGCCAGCAGCTTTGCGGGGGCAGGAGCGAGGGAGACCCAGTACTTC. The rearrangement joins TRBV7-9 to TRBJ2-5; D perhaps matches TRBD2 (7 bases). With 3 bases removed from V and 5 bases from J, the gap between germline ends came to 19 bases. The CDR3 has 16 amino acids. Germline CDR1 reads SEHNR; CDR2 reads FQNEAQ (reference sequence).

The chain is built from TRBV19 and TRBJ1-1; D may be TRBD1 (5 bases). The CDR3 has 17 amino acids. The V gene lost 1 base and the J gene lost 3 bases, with 18 bases spanning the gap. CDR1 LNHDA and CDR2 SQIVND come from the germline V gene (reference sequence). The CDR3 reads CASSIVGEGMRDTEAFF. The DNA of the CDR3 is TGTGCCAGTAGTATAGTCGGGGAGGGGATGAGAGACACTGAAGCTTTCTTT.

This chain uses TRBV18 with TRBJ1-2; 7 bases line up with TRBD1. This CDR3 has 15 residues. V lost 4 bases, J lost 3 bases, and 8 bases stayed unmatched. Germline lookup yields CDR1 KGHSH and CDR2 LQKENI. For the CDR3, the DNA is TGTGCCAGCTCACAGCTAGGGGGCCTGGACTATGGCTACACCTTC. The encoded protein is CASSQLGGLDYGYTF.

V gene TRBV19 combines with J gene TRBJ2-7; 8 nucleotides match TRBD1. V shed 7 bases and J 0 bases; nucleotides not matched to a gene: 5. The germline gives CDR1 LNHDA, CDR2 SQIVND (reference sequence). The CDR3 extends over 14 amino acids. In nucleotides, the CDR3 is TGTGCCAGTAAATTAACAGGGGGCTCCTACGAGCAGTACTTC. Encoded protein: CASKLTGGSYEQYF.

V usage is TRBV2 and J usage is TRBJ2-1; 8 bases align to TRBD2. V lost 6 bases to trimming and J lost 6 bases; unmatched junction nucleotides: 10. The germline V gene has CDR1 SNHLY and CDR2 FYNNEI. The CDR3 runs 15 residues. CDR3 in amino acids: CASRRRSGSPNEQFF. CDR3 bases: TGTGCCAGCAGGCGACGAAGCGGGAGCCCCAATGAGCAGTTCTTC.

The genes are TRBV6-5 and TRBJ1-2; 8 positions match TRBD1. The CDR3 runs to 13 residues. The germline CDR1 and CDR2 sequences are MNHEY and SVGAGI. The V segment lost 6 bases and the J segment 3 bases; nucleotides outside the gene matches: 3. The CDR3 sequence: CASSRGQDYGYTF. CDR3 DNA sequence: TGTGCCAGCAGCCGGGGACAGGACTATGGCTACACCTTC.

CDR3 sequence (DNA): TGTGCCAGCAGTTTAACTCCGGGGACAGGGGTGGGCTACACCTTC. This gives the protein CASSLTPGTGVGYTF. The chain combines TRBV28 with TRBJ1-2, with 10 positions matching TRBD1. The CDR3 length is 15 residues. The germline CDR1 and CDR2 sequences are MDHEN and SYDVKM. V dropped 2 bases and J dropped 8; count of bases not matched to a gene: 8.